This T cell receptor beta chain was retrieved from a study of T cell responses to AZD1222 COVID-19 vaccine. Profiling relied on immunoSEQ multiplex PCR, and the TCRdb table lists in-frame clones only, not all of them. This table has 95,000 to 100,000 clones, roughly nine tenths appearing once. Germline CDR1 and CDR2: KGHSH and LQKENI. The CDR3 extends over 13 amino acids. With 3 bases removed from V and 5 bases from J, the gap between germline ends came to 8 bases. The chain couples TRBV18 to TRBJ1-5; D is ambiguous. The specimen was peripheral blood, collected on day 0 of AZD1222 vaccination. This receptor was obtained from an adult in good health. CDR3 coding DNA: TGTGCCAGCTCACCTGGTACACATCAGCCCCAGCATTTT. Protein: CASSPGTHQPQHF.